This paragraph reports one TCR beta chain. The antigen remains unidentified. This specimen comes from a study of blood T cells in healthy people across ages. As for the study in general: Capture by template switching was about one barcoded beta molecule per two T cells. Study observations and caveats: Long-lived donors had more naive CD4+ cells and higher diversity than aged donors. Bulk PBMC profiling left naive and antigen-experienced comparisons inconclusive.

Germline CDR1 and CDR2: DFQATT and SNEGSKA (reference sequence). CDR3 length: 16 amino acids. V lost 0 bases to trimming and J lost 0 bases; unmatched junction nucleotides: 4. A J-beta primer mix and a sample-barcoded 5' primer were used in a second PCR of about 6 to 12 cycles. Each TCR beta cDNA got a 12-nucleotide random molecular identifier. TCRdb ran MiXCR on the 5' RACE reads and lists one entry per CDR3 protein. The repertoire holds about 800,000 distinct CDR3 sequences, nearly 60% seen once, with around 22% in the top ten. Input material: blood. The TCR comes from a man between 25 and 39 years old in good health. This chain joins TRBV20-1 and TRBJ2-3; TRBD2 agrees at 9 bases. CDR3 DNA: TGCAGTGCTAGAGATCTGCGGGGGGGAAGCACAGATACGCAGTATTTT. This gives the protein CSARDLRGGSTDTQYF.